The 3 T cell receptor beta chains below all came from one sample that was sequenced in a study of vaccination effects on CD4 cells after COVID-19 (dated by TCRdb to the early 2020s). The library was obtained by the immunoSEQ multiplex PCR assay. Sourced from immuneACCESS, this table was stored by TCRdb with only in-frame sequences that have V and J called. A share of the clones is absent; for the studies checked, an unresolved V gene accounts for under half, and the remainder has no known explanation. The table for this sample lists some 22,000 clones; under 75% of them were counted only once. The ten largest account for around 13% of the sample. In the ViraFEST assay, PBMC were stimulated with viral peptide pools, and antigen-specific CD4+ T cell clonotypes were then identified by expansion using TCR sequencing. After around ten days of culture, CD4+ T cells were isolated with the EasySep CD4+ T cell isolation kit. Healthy vaccine recipients had no prior SARS-CoV-2 infection, confirmed by negative nucleocapsid antibodies before and after vaccination.

These receptors' targets are unknown. The specimen was CD4+ T cells from PBMCs cultured with HCoV-OC43 spike peptides, collected before COVID-19 vaccination. The cell subset or site label for this specimen denotes: HCoV-OC43 spike overlapping peptide pool stimulation. These TCRs come from a human donor who received a COVID-19 vaccine.

The genes are TRBV5-8 and TRBJ2-5; 14 bases match TRBD2. V was clipped by 4 bases and J by 5 bases; unmatched bases: 16. Germline V lookup: CDR1 SGHTS, CDR2 YDEGEE. This CDR3 has 19 amino acids. The CDR3 here is CASSGPGTSGSEGGETQYF. The CDR3 DNA follows: TGTGCCAGCAGCGGTCCCGGGACTAGCGGGAGCGAGGGGGGGGAGACCCAGTACTTC.

This chain joins TRBV9 and TRBJ1-4; D not resolved. Germline CDR1 and CDR2: SGDLS and YYNGEE. Trimming stripped 0 bases from V and 4 bases from J, with 7 bases between. The CDR3 is 14 residues long. CDR3: CASSVGTLNEKLFF. In DNA form, the CDR3 reads TGTGCCAGCAGCGTAGGGACCCTTAATGAAAAACTGTTTTTT.

This clone showed up just a few times. V usage is TRBV6-5 and J usage is TRBJ1-2, with 8 bases fitting TRBD1. Germline CDR1 and CDR2: MNHEY and SVGAGI. The trim removed 6 bases at V and 8 bases at J, leaving 8 bases unmatched. This CDR3 is 13 amino acids long. CDR3 sequence reads: CASSPTGEGGYTF. CDR3 DNA sequence: TGTGCCAGCAGCCCGACAGGGGAGGGAGGCTACACCTTC.